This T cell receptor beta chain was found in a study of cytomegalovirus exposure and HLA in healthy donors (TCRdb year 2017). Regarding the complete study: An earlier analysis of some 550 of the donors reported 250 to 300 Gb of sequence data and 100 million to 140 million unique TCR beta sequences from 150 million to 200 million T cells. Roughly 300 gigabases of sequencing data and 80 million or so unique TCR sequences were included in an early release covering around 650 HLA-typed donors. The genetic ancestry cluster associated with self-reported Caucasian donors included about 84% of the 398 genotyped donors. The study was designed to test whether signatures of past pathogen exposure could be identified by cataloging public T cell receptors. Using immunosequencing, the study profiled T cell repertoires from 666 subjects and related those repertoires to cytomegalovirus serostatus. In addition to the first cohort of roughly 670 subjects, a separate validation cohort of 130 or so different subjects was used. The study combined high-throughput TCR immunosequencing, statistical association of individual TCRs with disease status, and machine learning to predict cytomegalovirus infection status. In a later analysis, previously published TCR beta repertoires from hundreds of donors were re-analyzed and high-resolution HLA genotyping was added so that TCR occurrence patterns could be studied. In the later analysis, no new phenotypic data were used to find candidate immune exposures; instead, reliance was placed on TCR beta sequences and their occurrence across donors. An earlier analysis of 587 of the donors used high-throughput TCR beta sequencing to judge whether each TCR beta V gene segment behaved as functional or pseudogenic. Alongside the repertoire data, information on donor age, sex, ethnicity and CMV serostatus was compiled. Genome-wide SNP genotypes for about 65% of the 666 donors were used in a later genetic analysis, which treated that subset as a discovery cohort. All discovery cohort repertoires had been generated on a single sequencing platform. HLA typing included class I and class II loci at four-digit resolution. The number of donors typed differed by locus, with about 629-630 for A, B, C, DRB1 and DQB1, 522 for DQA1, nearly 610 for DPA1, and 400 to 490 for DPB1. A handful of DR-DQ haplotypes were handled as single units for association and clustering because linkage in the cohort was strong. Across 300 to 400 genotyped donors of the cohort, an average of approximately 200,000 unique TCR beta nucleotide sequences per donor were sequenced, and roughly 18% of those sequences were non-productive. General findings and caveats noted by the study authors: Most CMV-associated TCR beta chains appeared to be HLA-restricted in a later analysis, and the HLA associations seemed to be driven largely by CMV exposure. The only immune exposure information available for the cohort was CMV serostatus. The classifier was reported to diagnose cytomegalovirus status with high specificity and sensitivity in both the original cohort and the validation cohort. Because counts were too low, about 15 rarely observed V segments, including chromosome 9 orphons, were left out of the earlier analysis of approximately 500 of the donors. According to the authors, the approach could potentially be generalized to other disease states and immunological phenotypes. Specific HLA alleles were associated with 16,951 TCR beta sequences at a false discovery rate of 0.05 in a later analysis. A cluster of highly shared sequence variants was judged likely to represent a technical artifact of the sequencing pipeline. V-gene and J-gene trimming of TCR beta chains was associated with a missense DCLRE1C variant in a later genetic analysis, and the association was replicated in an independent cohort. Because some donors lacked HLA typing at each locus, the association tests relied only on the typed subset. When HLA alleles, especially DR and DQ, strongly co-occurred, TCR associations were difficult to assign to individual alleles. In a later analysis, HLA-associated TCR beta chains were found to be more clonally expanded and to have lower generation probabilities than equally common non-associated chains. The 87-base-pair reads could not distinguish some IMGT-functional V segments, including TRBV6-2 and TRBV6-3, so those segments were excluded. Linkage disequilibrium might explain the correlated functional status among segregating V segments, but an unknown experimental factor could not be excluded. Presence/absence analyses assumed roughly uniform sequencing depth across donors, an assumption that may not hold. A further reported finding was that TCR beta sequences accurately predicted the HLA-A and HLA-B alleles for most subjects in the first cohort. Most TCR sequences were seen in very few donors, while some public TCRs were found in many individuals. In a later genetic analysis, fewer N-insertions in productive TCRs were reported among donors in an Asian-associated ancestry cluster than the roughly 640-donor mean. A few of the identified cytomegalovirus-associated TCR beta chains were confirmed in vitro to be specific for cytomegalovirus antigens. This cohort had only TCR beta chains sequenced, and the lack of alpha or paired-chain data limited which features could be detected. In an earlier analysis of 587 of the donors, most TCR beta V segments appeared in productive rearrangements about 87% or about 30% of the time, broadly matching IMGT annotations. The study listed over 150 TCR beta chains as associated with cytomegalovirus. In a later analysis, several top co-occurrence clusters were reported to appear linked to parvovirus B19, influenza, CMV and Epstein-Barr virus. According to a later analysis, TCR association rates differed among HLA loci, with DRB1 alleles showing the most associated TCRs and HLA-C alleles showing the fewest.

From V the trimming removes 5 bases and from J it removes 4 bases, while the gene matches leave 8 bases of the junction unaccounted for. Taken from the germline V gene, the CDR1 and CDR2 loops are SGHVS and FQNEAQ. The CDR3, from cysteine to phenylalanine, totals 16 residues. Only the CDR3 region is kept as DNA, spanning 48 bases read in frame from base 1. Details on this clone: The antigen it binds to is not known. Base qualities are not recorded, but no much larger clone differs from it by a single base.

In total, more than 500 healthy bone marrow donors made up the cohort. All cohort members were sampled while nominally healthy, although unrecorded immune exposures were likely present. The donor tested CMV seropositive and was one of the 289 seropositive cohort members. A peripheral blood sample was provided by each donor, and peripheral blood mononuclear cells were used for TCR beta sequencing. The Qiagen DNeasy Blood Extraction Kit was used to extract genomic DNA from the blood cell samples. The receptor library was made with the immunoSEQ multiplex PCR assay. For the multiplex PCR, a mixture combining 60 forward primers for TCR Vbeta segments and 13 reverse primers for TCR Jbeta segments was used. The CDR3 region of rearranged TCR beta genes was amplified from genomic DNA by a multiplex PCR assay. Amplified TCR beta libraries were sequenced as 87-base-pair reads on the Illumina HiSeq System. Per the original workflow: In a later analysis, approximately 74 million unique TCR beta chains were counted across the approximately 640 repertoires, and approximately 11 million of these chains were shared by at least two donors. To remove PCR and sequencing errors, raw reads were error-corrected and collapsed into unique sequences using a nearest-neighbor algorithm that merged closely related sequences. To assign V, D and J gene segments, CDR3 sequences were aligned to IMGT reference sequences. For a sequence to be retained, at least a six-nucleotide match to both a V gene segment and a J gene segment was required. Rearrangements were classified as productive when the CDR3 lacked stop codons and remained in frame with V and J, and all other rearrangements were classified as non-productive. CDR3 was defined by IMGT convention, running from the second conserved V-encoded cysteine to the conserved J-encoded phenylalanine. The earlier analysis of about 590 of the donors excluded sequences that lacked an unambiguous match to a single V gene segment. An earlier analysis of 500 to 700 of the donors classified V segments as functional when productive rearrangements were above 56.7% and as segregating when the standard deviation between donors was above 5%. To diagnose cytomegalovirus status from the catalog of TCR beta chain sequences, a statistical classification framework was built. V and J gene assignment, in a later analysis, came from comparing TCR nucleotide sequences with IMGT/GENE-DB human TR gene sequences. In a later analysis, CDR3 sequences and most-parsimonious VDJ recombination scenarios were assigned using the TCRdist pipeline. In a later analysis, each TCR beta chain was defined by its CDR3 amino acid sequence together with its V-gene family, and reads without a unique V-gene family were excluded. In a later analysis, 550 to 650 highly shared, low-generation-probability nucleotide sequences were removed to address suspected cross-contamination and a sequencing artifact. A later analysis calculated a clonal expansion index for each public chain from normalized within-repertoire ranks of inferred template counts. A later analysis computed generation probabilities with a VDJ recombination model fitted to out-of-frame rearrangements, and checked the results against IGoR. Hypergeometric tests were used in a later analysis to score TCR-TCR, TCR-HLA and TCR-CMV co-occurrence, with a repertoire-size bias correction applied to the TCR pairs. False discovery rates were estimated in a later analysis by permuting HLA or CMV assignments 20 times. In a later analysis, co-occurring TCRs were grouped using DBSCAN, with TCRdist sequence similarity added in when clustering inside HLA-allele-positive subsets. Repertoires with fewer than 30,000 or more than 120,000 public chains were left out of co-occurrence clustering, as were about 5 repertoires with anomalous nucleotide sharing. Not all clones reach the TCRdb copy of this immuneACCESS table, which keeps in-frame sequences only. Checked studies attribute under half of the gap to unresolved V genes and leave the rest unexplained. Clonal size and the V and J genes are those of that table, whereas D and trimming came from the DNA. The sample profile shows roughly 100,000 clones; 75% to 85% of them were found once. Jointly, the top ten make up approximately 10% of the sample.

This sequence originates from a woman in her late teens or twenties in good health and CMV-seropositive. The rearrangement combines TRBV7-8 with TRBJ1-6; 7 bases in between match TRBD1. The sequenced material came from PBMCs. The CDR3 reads CASSHLAGQYNSPLHF. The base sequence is TGTGCCAGCAGCCACTTAGCGGGACAGTATAATTCACCCCTCCACTTT.